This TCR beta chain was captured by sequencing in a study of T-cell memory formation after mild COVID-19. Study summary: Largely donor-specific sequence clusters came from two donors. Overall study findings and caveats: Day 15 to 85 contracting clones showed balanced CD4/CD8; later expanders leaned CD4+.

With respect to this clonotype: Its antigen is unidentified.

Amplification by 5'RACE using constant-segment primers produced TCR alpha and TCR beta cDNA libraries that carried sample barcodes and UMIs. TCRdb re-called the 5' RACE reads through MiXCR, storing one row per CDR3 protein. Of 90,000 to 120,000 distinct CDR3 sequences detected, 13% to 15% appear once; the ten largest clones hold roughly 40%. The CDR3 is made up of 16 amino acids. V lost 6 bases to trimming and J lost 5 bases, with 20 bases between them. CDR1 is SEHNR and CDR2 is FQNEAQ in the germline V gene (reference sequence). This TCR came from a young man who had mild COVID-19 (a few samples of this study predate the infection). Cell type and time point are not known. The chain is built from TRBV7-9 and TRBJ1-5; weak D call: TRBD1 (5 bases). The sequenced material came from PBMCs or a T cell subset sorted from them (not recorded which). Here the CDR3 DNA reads TGTGCCAGCAGTTCAGGGCGTGAATTCTGGGATCAGCCCCAGCATTTT. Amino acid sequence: CASSSGREFWDQPQHF.